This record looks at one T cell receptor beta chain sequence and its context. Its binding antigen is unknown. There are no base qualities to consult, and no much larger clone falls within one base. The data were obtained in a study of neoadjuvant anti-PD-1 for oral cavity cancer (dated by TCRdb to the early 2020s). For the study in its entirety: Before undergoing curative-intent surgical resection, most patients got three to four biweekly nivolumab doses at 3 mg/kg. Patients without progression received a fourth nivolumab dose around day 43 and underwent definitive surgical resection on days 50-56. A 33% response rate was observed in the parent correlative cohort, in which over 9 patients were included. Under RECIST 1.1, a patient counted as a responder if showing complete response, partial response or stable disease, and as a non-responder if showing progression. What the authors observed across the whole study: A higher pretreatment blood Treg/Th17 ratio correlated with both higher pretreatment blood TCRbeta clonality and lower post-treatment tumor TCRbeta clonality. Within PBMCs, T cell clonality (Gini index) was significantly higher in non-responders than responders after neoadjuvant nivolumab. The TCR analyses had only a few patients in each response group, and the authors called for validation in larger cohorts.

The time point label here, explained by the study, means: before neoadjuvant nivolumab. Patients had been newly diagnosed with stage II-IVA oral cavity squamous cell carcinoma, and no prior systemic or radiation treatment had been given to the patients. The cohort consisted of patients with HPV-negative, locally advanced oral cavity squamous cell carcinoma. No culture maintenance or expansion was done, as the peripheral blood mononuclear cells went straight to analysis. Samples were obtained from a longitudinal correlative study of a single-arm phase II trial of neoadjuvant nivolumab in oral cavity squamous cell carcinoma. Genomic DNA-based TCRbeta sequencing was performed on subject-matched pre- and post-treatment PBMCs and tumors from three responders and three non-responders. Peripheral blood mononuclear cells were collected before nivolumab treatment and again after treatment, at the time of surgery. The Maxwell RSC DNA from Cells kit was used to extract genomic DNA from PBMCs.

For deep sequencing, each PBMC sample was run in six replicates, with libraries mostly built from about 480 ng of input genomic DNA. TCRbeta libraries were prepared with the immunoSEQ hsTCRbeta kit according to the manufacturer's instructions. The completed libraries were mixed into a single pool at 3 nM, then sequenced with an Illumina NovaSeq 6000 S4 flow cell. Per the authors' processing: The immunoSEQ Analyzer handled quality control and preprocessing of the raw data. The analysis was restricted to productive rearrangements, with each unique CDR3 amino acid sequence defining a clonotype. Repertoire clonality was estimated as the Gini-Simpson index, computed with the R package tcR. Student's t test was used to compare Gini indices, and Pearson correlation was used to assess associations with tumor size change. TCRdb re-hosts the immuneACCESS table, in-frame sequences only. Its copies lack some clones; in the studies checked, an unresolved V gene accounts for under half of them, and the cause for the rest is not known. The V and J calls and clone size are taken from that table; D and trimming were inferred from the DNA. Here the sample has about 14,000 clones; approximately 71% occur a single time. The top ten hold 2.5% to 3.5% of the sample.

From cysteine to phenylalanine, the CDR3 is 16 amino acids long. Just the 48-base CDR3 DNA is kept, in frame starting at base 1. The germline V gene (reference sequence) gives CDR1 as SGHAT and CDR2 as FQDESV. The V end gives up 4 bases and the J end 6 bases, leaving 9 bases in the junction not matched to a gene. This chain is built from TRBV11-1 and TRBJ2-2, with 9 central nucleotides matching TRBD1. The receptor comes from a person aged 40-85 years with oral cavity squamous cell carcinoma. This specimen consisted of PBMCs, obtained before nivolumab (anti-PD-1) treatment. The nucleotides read TGTGCCAGCAGCTCGTTAACAGGGGGCCTCCCCGGGGAGCTGTTTTTT. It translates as CASSSLTGGLPGELFF.